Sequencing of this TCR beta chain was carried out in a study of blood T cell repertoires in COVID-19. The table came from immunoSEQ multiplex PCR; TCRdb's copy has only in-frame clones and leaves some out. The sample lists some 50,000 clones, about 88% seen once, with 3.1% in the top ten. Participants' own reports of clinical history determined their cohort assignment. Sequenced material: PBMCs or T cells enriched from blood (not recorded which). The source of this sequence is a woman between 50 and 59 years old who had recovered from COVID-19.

CDR3 sequence: CSASLNTEAFF. For the CDR3, the DNA is TGCAGCGCCTCCCTCAACACTGAAGCTTTCTTT. This chain joins TRBV29-1 and TRBJ1-1; the D is unclear. V was clipped by 7 bases and J by 2 bases, with 8 bases between them. The CDR3 spans 11 residues. The germline V gene has CDR1 SQVTM and CDR2 ANQGSEA.